Below, one T cell receptor beta chain is given with its context. Antigen specificity is unknown. Using immunoSEQ multiplex PCR, the repertoire was profiled, and TCRdb retains in-frame clones only, with some absent. Of 150,000 or so clones in the sample, around 84% were seen once. The V gene lost 0 bases and the J gene lost 8 bases, with 14 bases spanning the gap. The CDR3 extends over 14 amino acids. The germline gives CDR1 SGHRS, CDR2 YFSETQ. These data are taken from a study of cytomegalovirus exposure and HLA in healthy donors. General study results and limits: The study listed 150 to 200 cytomegalovirus-associated TCR beta chains. Reportedly, diagnosis of cytomegalovirus status by the classifier showed high specificity and sensitivity. First-cohort TCR clusters were later found to tend to co-occur in the roughly 120 validation repertoires.

The rearrangement links TRBV5-1 to TRBJ1-2; no firm D call. What was sequenced was PBMCs. The sequence was obtained from a human donor in good health. CDR3 amino acids: CASSLESGSKGYTF. Here the CDR3 DNA reads TGCGCCAGCAGCTTGGAATCGGGGTCCAAGGGCTACACCTTC. The full variable domain, rest sourced from reference TRBV5-1 and TRBJ1-2, is KAGVTQTPRYLIKTRGQQVTLSCSPISGHRSVSWYQQTPGQGLQFLFEYFSETQRNKGNFPGRFSGRQFSNSRSEMNVSTLELGDSALYLCASSLESGSKGYTFGSGTRLTVV.